This TCR beta chain was documented in a study of blood T cell repertoires in COVID-19. Measured with immunoSEQ multiplex PCR; TCRdb has only the in-frame clones, and not every one. The sample yields over 250,000 clones, about nine tenths seen once. The specimen was PBMCs or T cells enriched from blood (not recorded which). The clonotype was recovered from a man between 60 and 70 years old who had recovered from COVID-19.

The CDR3 region has the DNA TGCGCCAGCAGCCAAGATTTCGGACAGGTCTACAATGAGCAGTTCTTC. Amino acids: CASSQDFGQVYNEQFF. The V gene is TRBV4-3, the J gene TRBJ2-1; 7 nucleotides align to TRBD1. The junction had 5 bases not matched to a gene; V was cut back by 0 bases and J by 3 bases. Germline assignment: CDR1 LGHNA and CDR2 YSLEER. The CDR3 is 16 amino acids.